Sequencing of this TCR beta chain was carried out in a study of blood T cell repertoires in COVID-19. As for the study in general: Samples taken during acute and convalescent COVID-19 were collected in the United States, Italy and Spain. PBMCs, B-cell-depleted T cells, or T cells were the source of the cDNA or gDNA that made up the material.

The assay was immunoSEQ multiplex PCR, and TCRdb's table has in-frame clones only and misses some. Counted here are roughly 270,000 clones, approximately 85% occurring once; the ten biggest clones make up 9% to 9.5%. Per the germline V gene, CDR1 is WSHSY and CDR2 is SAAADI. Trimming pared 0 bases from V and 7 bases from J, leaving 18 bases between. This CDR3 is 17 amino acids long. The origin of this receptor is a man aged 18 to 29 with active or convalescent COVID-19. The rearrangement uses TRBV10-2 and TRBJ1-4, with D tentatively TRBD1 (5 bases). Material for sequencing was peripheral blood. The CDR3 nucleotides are TGCGCCAGCAGTGAGTCGACAGTGGGGTTTGACGGTGAAAAACTGTTTTTT. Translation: CASSESTVGFDGEKLFF.